This TCR beta chain appears in the sequencing data of a study of blood T cell repertoires in COVID-19. This CDR3 spans 13 amino acids. J gave up 3 bases and V 6 bases, and 3 bases lay outside the gene matches. To note about this clone: Distinct nucleotide sequences in the sample also encode this CDR3.

Repertoires were generated with immunoSEQ multiplex PCR, while TCRdb's copy carries only in-frame clones and drops some. Of 98,000 or so clones in the sample, roughly 91% were seen once. The sample taken for sequencing was peripheral blood. The source of this sequence is a human donor in a cohort sampled during active COVID-19. This rearrangement joins TRBV12-3 or TRBV12-4 to TRBJ2-7; TRBD2 matches 9 bases. CDR3 in DNA: TGTGCCAGCAGGGTAGCGGGAGTCTACGAGCAGTACTTC. Protein sequence: CASRVAGVYEQYF.